The rows below give T cell receptor beta chains drawn from one sample of a study of control samples from healthy donors and cancer patients. The assay was immunoSEQ multiplex PCR, and TCRdb's table has in-frame clones only and misses some. The profile covers some 120,000 clones, with roughly 93% appearing a single time and over 2.5% taken by the ten largest. Sequenced: blood. The receptors stem from a man aged 25-45 years in good health. CDR3s include the opening cysteine and the closing phenylalanine or tryptophan. Fields, in order: D gene, V gene, clone size, J gene, CDR3 protein, CDR3 DNA. D genes are given only for firm matches. A row's size may be missing; if present it is once, few, many or a size class.

>.|TRBV7-3|few|TRBJ1-5
CASSLKPWGTGKNQPQHF
TGTGCCAGCAGCTTAAAACCCTGGGGGACTGGTAAAAACCAGCCCCAGCATTTT
>.|TRBV18|.|TRBJ2-2
CASSRDANTGELFF
TGTGCCAGCTCCCGGGACGCGAACACCGGGGAGCTGTTTTTT
>.|TRBV5-8|.|TRBJ2-2
CASSHRAIVTGELFF
TGTGCCAGCAGCCACCGGGCCATAGTAACCGGGGAGCTGTTTTTT
>TRBD1|TRBV7-9|.|TRBJ1-3
CASSPRGAGVTGNTIYF
TGTGCCAGCAGCCCCAGGGGGGCAGGAGTCACTGGAAACACCATATATTTT
>.|TRBV9|.|TRBJ1-2
CASSLAPFGYTF
TGTGCCAGCAGCCTCGCCCCTTTCGGCTACACCTTC
>.|TRBV7-9|.|TRBJ2-1
CASSQPSEGGYEQFF
TGTGCCAGCAGCCAACCGAGCGAGGGGGGGTATGAGCAGTTCTTC
>.|TRBV9|.|TRBJ2-3
CASSRMDYSTDTQYF
TGTGCCAGCAGCCGTATGGACTACTCCACAGATACGCAGTATTTT
>TRBD2|TRBV27|.|TRBJ2-5
CASSFQKGTSKETQYF
TGTGCCAGCAGTTTCCAGAAAGGGACTAGCAAAGAGACCCAGTACTTC
>.|TRBV19|.|TRBJ2-7
CASSMGTLYYEQYF
TGTGCCAGTAGTATGGGGACCCTTTACTACGAGCAGTACTTC
>.|TRBV27|.|TRBJ2-5
CASSGSAQETQYF
TGTGCCAGCAGTGGATCAGCTCAAGAGACCCAGTACTTC
>.|TRBV27|.|TRBJ1-1
CASSPGGGPEAFF
TGTGCCAGCAGCCCTGGCGGGGGGCCTGAAGCTTTCTTT
>.|TRBV5-1|.|TRBJ2-1
CASSPGPSSYNEQFF
TGCGCCAGCAGCCCGGGGCCTAGCTCCTACAATGAGCAGTTCTTC
>.|TRBV28|.|TRBJ2-7
CASSLSVSSPYEQYF
TGTGCCAGCAGTTTATCGGTCTCCTCTCCCTACGAGCAGTACTTC
>.|TRBV6-6|once|TRBJ2-3
CASSYAGPDTQYF
TGTGCCAGCAGTTACGCCGGACCAGATACGCAGTATTTT
>.|TRBV9|.|TRBJ1-1
CASSVANPGDTEAFF
TGTGCCAGCAGCGTAGCTAACCCGGGGGACACTGAAGCTTTCTTT
>.|TRBV6-2/TRBV6-3|.|TRBJ1-3
CASTPHAGTGNTIYF
TGTGCCAGCACCCCCCACGCGGGAACTGGAAACACCATATATTTT
>.|TRBV6-5|.|TRBJ2-2
CASSYGQGYGELFF
TGTGCCAGCAGTTACGGGCAGGGCTACGGGGAGCTGTTTTTT
>.|TRBV7-8|.|TRBJ2-1
CASSYRSGAWNEQFF
TGTGCCAGCAGCTACCGTTCGGGGGCCTGGAATGAGCAGTTCTTC
>.|TRBV6-5|.|TRBJ1-1
CASRAGDMNTEAFF
TGTGCCAGCAGAGCAGGAGACATGAACACTGAAGCTTTCTTT
>TRBD1|TRBV19|.|TRBJ1-5
CASSNRDRGNQPQHF
TGTGCCAGTAGTAACCGGGACAGGGGTAATCAGCCCCAGCATTTT
>.|TRBV5-1|.|TRBJ2-5
CASSPGPQETQYF
TGCGCCAGCAGCCCCGGGCCCCAAGAGACCCAGTACTTC
>.|TRBV28|.|TRBJ1-1
CATRMGRIGTEAFF
TGTGCCACCCGAATGGGGCGGATTGGCACTGAAGCTTTCTTT
>.|TRBV5-6|.|TRBJ1-3
CASSLRRTGNTIYF
TGTGCCAGCAGCCTGAGGAGGACTGGAAACACCATATATTTT
>TRBD1|TRBV9|.|TRBJ2-2
CASSTSRAGQGLNTGELFF
TGTGCCAGCAGTACTAGCAGAGCGGGACAGGGGTTGAACACCGGGGAGCTGTTTTTT
>.|TRBV27|.|TRBJ1-6
CASSLEAGGHSPLHF
TGTGCCAGCAGTTTAGAGGCAGGTGGACATTCACCCCTCCACTTT
>.|TRBV20-1|.|TRBJ1-2
CSASRPGLGNPTGYTF
TGCAGTGCTAGTAGGCCTGGTCTTGGGAACCCCACCGGCTACACCTTC
>.|TRBV4-2|.|TRBJ1-2
CASSQSSGYTF
TGTGCCAGCAGCCAGAGTTCTGGCTACACCTTC
>.|TRBV6-1|.|TRBJ2-4
CASSEGTALAKNIQYF
TGTGCCAGCAGTGAAGGGACAGCCTTAGCCAAAAACATTCAGTACTTC
>.|TRBV6-4|.|TRBJ1-1
CASSDRGDNTEAFF
TGTGCCAGCAGTGACCGGGGGGATAACACTGAAGCTTTCTTT
>.|TRBV9|once|TRBJ1-5
CASSVSGHSNQPQHF
TGTGCCAGCAGCGTTTCGGGACATAGCAATCAGCCCCAGCATTTT
>TRBD1|TRBV10-2|.|TRBJ1-1
CASLEGAAEAFF
TGCGCCAGCCTTGAGGGGGCAGCTGAAGCTTTCTTT
>.|TRBV2|.|TRBJ2-6
CASSERGGLAGANVLTF
TGTGCCAGCAGTGAAAGGGGGGGTCTGGCTGGGGCCAACGTCCTGACTTTC
>.|TRBV5-1|.|TRBJ2-1
CASSGGVSSYNEQFF
TGCGCCAGCAGCGGAGGGGTAAGCTCCTACAATGAGCAGTTCTTC
>.|TRBV5-6|.|TRBJ1-2
CASSLRGQGMGPGYTF
TGTGCCAGCAGCTTGAGGGGTCAGGGGATGGGGCCTGGCTACACCTTC
>TRBD1|TRBV5-4|few|TRBJ1-2
CASSTKVGQDYGYTF
TGTGCCAGCAGCACCAAAGTGGGACAGGACTATGGCTACACCTTC
>.|TRBV3-1/TRBV3-2|.|TRBJ2-1
CASSKTLKTSWRYNEQFF
TGTGCCAGCAGCAAGACCCTGAAAACCTCGTGGAGATACAATGAGCAGTTCTTC
>.|TRBV12-5|.|TRBJ2-5
CASGSLMGARQETQYF
TGTGCTAGTGGTTCTTTGATGGGGGCCCGCCAGGAGACCCAGTACTTC
>.|TRBV6-5|.|TRBJ1-2
CASSYRRTDGYTF
TGTGCCAGCAGTTATAGGCGCACCGATGGCTACACCTTC
>TRBD1|TRBV10-1|.|TRBJ2-7
CASTIRYPRGPHRRNEQYF
TGCGCCAGCACCATAAGATATCCCAGGGGGCCCCACCGTCGGAACGAGCAGTACTTC
>.|TRBV6-5|.|TRBJ1-5
CASCGGSYQPQHF
TGTGCCAGCTGCGGGGGTAGTTATCAGCCCCAGCATTTT
>.|TRBV6-2/TRBV6-3|few|TRBJ2-5
CASSYSFEGETQYF
TGTGCCAGCAGTTACTCGTTCGAGGGGGAGACCCAGTACTTC
>.|TRBV10-3|.|TRBJ1-4
CAISAGGDLNEKLFF
TGTGCCATCAGTGCGGGCGGGGACCTTAATGAAAAACTGTTTTTT
>.|TRBV29-1|.|TRBJ2-1
CSVEKHRDNEQFF
TGCAGCGTTGAGAAGCACAGGGACAATGAGCAGTTCTTC
>.|TRBV6-5|.|TRBJ1-1
CASTLRQGTEAFF
TGTGCCAGCACCCTCAGGCAGGGCACTGAAGCTTTCTTT
>.|TRBV2|.|TRBJ1-1
CASRVYTEAFF
TGTGCCAGCAGGGTTTACACTGAAGCTTTCTTT
>.|TRBV2|once|TRBJ1-4
CASRDDGGKLFF
TGTGCCAGCAGAGATGATGGTGGGAAACTGTTTTTT
>TRBD2|TRBV10-3|.|TRBJ2-2
CAIGAGGTGELFF
TGTGCCATTGGGGCGGGGGGCACCGGGGAGCTGTTTTTT
>TRBD1|TRBV24-1|.|TRBJ1-5
CATSGSTGEGQPQHF
TGTGCCACCAGTGGCTCGACAGGGGAAGGTCAGCCCCAGCATTTT
>TRBD1|TRBV5-6|.|TRBJ1-1
CASSHEWDRVMAEAFF
TGTGCCAGCAGCCACGAGTGGGACAGGGTAATGGCTGAAGCTTTCTTT
>.|TRBV28|.|TRBJ1-3
CASSRRNSGNTIYF
TGTGCCAGCAGCCGAAGGAACTCTGGAAACACCATATATTTT
>.|TRBV30|.|TRBJ1-2
CAWSHRGSHYGYTF
TGTGCCTGGAGTCATAGGGGGTCACACTATGGCTACACCTTC